Sequencing of this TCR beta chain was carried out in a study of T cell changes during pregnancy in multiple sclerosis. The V and J ends lost 1 base and 8 bases, in that order; junction bases with no gene match: 8. CDR1 MNHEY and CDR2 SVGAGI come from the germline V gene. This CDR3 contains 15 residues. Some clones are missing from TCRdb's copy, which holds only in-frame ones; the method was immunoSEQ multiplex PCR. The table includes under 85,000 clones, about 90% detected once. In its sample, this clone was seen a few times. This TCR was recovered from a female donor with multiple sclerosis, enrolled in a pregnancy study. Source: CD4+ T cells from peripheral blood mononuclear cells, taken in the second trimester of pregnancy. The V gene is TRBV6-5, the J gene TRBJ1-2, with TRBD1 matching over 9 bases. DNA of the CDR3: TGTGCCAGCAGTTACTATGGGACAGGGTCTTCAGGCTACACCTTC. Amino acid sequence: CASSYYGTGSSGYTF.